These 18 T cell receptor beta chains were sequenced from one sample in a study of graft-versus-host responses after intestinal transplantation. Using immunoSEQ multiplex PCR, the repertoire was profiled, and TCRdb retains in-frame clones only, with some absent. The repertoire has roughly 85,000 clones, approximately 90% of them found once; the top ten carry 7.6%. For these TCRs, the target antigens are not known. The specimen comprised unstimulated CD8+ T cells sorted from spleen or lymph node cells, sampled before transplant. The receptors here all came from a human donor who was the organ donor for an intestinal transplant.

The V gene is TRBV5-8, the J gene TRBJ2-3, with D unresolved. The CDR3 length is 16 residues. Germline V CDR1 and CDR2: SGHTS, YDEGEE. Trimming took 0 bases from V and 1 from J, leaving 12 bases between them. As DNA, the CDR3 is TGTGCCAGCAGCTTGGCAACGACATTACGCACAGATACGCAGTATTTT. Translation gives CASSLATTLRTDTQYF.

V and J are TRBV7-9 and TRBJ1-3; unclear D gene. V was trimmed by 5 bases and J by 4 bases, leaving 15 bases between them. CDR1 SEHNR and CDR2 FQNEAQ come from the germline V gene (reference sequence). The CDR3 spans 15 residues. CDR3 region: CASSLSEGFGNTIYF. The DNA for the CDR3 is TGTGCCAGCAGCCTTAGTGAGGGATTCGGAAACACCATATATTTT.

J is TRBJ2-7 and V is TRBV9; TRBD2 aligns across 14 bases. The CDR3 is 17 amino acids. Germline CDR1 reads SGDLS; CDR2 reads YYNGEE. Trimming took 4 bases from V and 4 from J; bases not matched to a gene: 10. CDR3 sequence reads: CASSPRIGTSGGYEQYF. The CDR3 DNA reads TGTGCCAGCAGCCCCCGAATTGGGACTAGCGGGGGTTACGAGCAGTACTTC.

This chain connects TRBV19 to TRBJ2-3; D is possibly TRBD2 (6 bases). There are 15 residues in the CDR3. The germline V gene has CDR1 LNHDA and CDR2 SQIVND (reference sequence). Trimming removed 1 base from V and 0 bases from J, with 8 bases in between. This CDR3 reads CASSIGGESTDTQYF. DNA for the CDR3: TGTGCCAGTAGTATAGGCGGGGAAAGCACAGATACGCAGTATTTT. The full variable domain, with the rest looked up from reference TRBV19 and TRBJ2-3, is DGGITQSPKYLFRKEGQNVTLSCEQNLNHDAMYWYRQDPGQGLRLIYYSQIVNDFQKGDIAEGYSVSREKKESFPLTVTSAQKNPTAFYLCASSIGGESTDTQYFGPGTRLTVL.

The chain employs TRBV7-6 and TRBJ2-6, with no clear D. V lost 7 bases to trimming and J lost 3 bases, with 16 bases between them. Per germline, CDR1 SGHVS and CDR2 FNYEAQ. The CDR3 is 16 residues long. The CDR3 DNA sequence: TGTGCCAGCACCCGATACCCCGACTTTGGGGCCAACGTCCTGACTTTC. As protein: CASTRYPDFGANVLTF.

V gene TRBV5-4 combines with J gene TRBJ2-2, with TRBD2 identical over 9 bases. The CDR3 runs to 15 residues. V was pared by 5 bases and J by 1 base, with 3 bases of the junction left unmatched. From germline, CDR1 is SGHNT and CDR2 YYREEE (reference sequence). CDR3 loop: CASRQAGGNTGELFF. CDR3 bases: TGTGCCAGCAGACAAGCGGGAGGGAACACCGGGGAGCTGTTTTTT.

The chain links TRBV9 to TRBJ2-3, with D perhaps matching TRBD2 (6 bases). Germline V CDR1 and CDR2: SGDLS, YYNGEE. The CDR3 has 15 amino acids. Between the trimmed V and J ends, which lost 3 bases and 4 bases, there was a span of 15 bases. CDR3 loop: CASSAGYGEADTQYF. In nucleotides, the CDR3 is TGTGCCAGCAGCGCCGGCTACGGGGAGGCAGATACGCAGTATTTT.

The chain couples TRBV2 to TRBJ1-5; D is unclear. The CDR3 covers 12 residues. Looked up from germline, CDR1 is SNHLY and CDR2 is FYNNEI. Deletions cut 6 bases from V and 4 bases from J, with 7 bases between. In nucleotides, the CDR3 is TGTGCCAGCAGGGACGTTAATCAGCCCCAGCATTTT. It specifies CASRDVNQPQHF. Variable domain in full (rest from reference TRBV2 and TRBJ1-5): EPEVTQTPSHQVTQMGQEVILRCVPISNHLYFYWYRQILGQKVEFLVSFYNNEISEKSEIFDDQFSVERPDGSNFTLKIRSTKLEDSAMYFCASRDVNQPQHFGDGTRLSIL.

For this clone: The junction departs from germline at one end; a sequencing error may be responsible. V is TRBV6-5 and J is TRBJ2-7; D gene unclear. From germline, CDR1 is MNHEY and CDR2 SVGAGI. CDR3 length: 13 residues. The CDR3 bases are TGTGCCAGCGGTTACTCGAGATCTAACGAGCAGTACTTC. It codes for CASGYSRSNEQYF.

The chain uses TRBV2 and TRBJ2-5; D is unclear. The V end lost 1 base, the J end lost 4 bases, and 13 bases lay between the germline ends. The CDR3 runs to 15 residues. CDR1 is SNHLY, CDR2 FYNNEI, per germline. The CDR3: CASSEEGISGETQYF. The CDR3 nucleotides read TGTGCCAGCAGTGAAGAGGGAATCTCGGGAGAGACCCAGTACTTC.

A note on this clone: The same CDR3 arises from other DNA sequences in this sample as well. This chain connects TRBV5-6 to TRBJ2-7; possibly TRBD2 for D (5 bases). The CDR3 runs 14 residues. Germline lookup yields CDR1 SGHDT and CDR2 YYEEEE. The V end lost 4 bases, the J end lost 3 bases, and 14 bases lay between the germline ends. The CDR3 nucleotides read TGTGCCAGCAGCCTGGCAGTTGACTACTACGAGCAGTACTTC. Translating gives CASSLAVDYYEQYF.

In nucleotides, the CDR3 is TGTGCCAGCAGTTTAACGGGAGACTACAATGAGCAGTTCTTC. The encoded protein is CASSLTGDYNEQFF. The chain employs TRBV27 and TRBJ2-1; possible D gene TRBD2, 6 bases. CDR3 length: 14 amino acids. Trimming left V 2 bases short and J 3 bases short, with 8 bases between. Per the germline V gene, CDR1 is MNHEY and CDR2 is SMNVEV (reference sequence).

The chain has TRBV2 and TRBJ2-1; 10 nucleotides line up with TRBD2. The CDR3 is made up of 15 amino acids. Losses at the gene ends were 5 bases for V and 7 bases for J; bases not matched to a gene: 8. Germline CDR1 is SNHLY and CDR2 is FYNNEI. The CDR3 spells CASSRAGGPWNEQFF. DNA for the CDR3: TGTGCCAGCAGTAGAGCGGGGGGGCCTTGGAATGAGCAGTTCTTC.

The chain has TRBV6-5 and TRBJ2-7; possible D gene TRBD2, 6 bases. Deletions cut 7 bases from V and 2 bases from J, with 15 bases between. Germline values: CDR1 MNHEY, CDR2 SVGAGI. This CDR3 spans 14 amino acids. The CDR3 coding sequence is TGTGCCAGCACAAAGGGCGGGAAAACCTACGAGCAGTACTTC. It is translated as CASTKGGKTYEQYF.

This clone was found once. The genes are TRBV27 and TRBJ2-3; TRBD2 matches 11 bases. This CDR3 contains 16 residues. CDR1 and CDR2 from the germline V gene are MNHEY and SMNVEV (reference sequence). V was clipped by 7 bases and J by 2 bases; unmatched bases: 8. CDR3 residues: CASTLAGGLLTDTQYF. The CDR3 bases are TGTGCCAGCACTCTAGCGGGGGGATTGCTCACAGATACGCAGTATTTT.

The rearrangement uses TRBV15 and TRBJ1-2, with D perhaps matching TRBD1 (5 bases). The CDR3 runs 14 residues. Germline V lookup: CDR1 LNHNV, CDR2 YYDKDF (reference sequence). V lost 3 bases to trimming and J lost 6 bases, with 14 bases between them. CDR3 in DNA: TGTGCCACCAGCAGTGTGTCGGGGCCCGATGGCTACACCTTC. Protein product: CATSSVSGPDGYTF.

The genes are TRBV19 and TRBJ2-7; possible D gene TRBD2, 6 bases. CDR1 and CDR2 from the germline V gene are LNHDA and SQIVND (reference sequence). The V end was cut by 3 bases, the J end by 2 bases, with 14 bases between. The CDR3 spans 15 residues. The CDR3 region is CASSIGSGWAYEQYF. The CDR3 coding sequence is TGTGCCAGTAGTATTGGGAGCGGGTGGGCCTACGAGCAGTACTTC.

This clone was recorded once. This chain links TRBV23-1 with TRBJ2-2; D is perhaps TRBD2 (5 bases). TRBV23-1 is identified as an open reading frame with a role that is uncertain. The V end was cut by 0 bases, the J end by 5 bases, with 13 bases between. The CDR3 sequence is 16 residues long. CDR3 DNA sequence: TGCGCCAGCAGTCAATCAATTCGGGGATGGACCGGGGAGCTGTTTTTT. It encodes CASSQSIRGWTGELFF.